The source of this T cell receptor beta chain is a study of T cells after yellow fever vaccination. V lost 6 bases and J lost 2; bases outside the gene matches: 6. This CDR3 is 14 amino acids long. CDR1 is KGHSH and CDR2 is LQKENI in the germline V gene. TCRdb used MiXCR to reprocess the 5' RACE reads, holding one entry per CDR3 protein. The data show approximately 510,000 distinct CDR3 sequences, with about a fifth seen just once and approximately 15% held by the top ten. This sequence was found in a man younger than 30 who received the YFV17D yellow fever vaccine. The V call is TRBV18, the J call TRBJ2-7, with TRBD1 matching 8 bases. Here the sequenced sample was PBMCs, taken roughly 20 days after the first yellow fever vaccination. This chain's CDR3 is CASSRQGTPYEQYF. Written as DNA, the CDR3 is TGTGCCAGCTCGCGACAGGGGACACCCTACGAGCAGTACTTC.